Below, 3 T cell receptor beta chains from the same sample are listed, as sequenced in a study of identifying expanded T cells in peripheral blood. Assay: immunoSEQ multiplex PCR; the TCRdb copy retains only in-frame clones and omits some. This sample carries about 100,000 clones, roughly 90% of them seen once, and the ten largest clones take about 3.9%. The sequencing input was blood. The receptor set was obtained from a person aged 18 to 70 in good health.

The DNA for the CDR3 is TGCGCCAGCAGTGACGGGCCTAGCGGGGGCTACGAGCAGTACTTC. Translating gives CASSDGPSGGYEQYF. This sequence joins TRBV10-1 and TRBJ2-7, with 10 bases lining up with TRBD2. The CDR3 is 15 residues long. With 3 bases clipped from V and 3 bases from J, the junction kept 5 bases outside the gene matches. Looked up from germline, CDR1 is WNHNN and CDR2 is SYGVQD (reference sequence).

V usage is TRBV7-8 and J usage is TRBJ2-5, with 7 positions matching TRBD2. The CDR3 has 16 amino acids. V was pared by 0 bases and J by 1 base, with 5 bases of the junction left unmatched. Germline loops: CDR1 SGHVS, CDR2 FQNEAQ. CDR3 sequence (DNA): TGTGCCAGCAGCTTAGCGCAGCGGGAAATCCAAGAGACCCAGTACTTC. Its protein product is CASSLAQREIQETQYF. Combining the CDR3 with reference TRBV7-8 and TRBJ2-5 gives the whole variable domain GAGVSQSPRYKVAKRGQDVALRCDPISGHVSLFWYQQALGQGPEFLTYFQNEAQLDKSGLPSDRFFAERPEGSVSTLKIQRTQQEDSAVYLCASSLAQREIQETQYFGPGTRLLVL.

The chain has TRBV14 and TRBJ1-3; no clear D gene. Germline V gene lookup returns CDR1 SGHDN and CDR2 FVKESK. V lost 2 bases to trimming and J lost 0 bases, with 5 bases between them. The CDR3 contains 14 residues. The CDR3 DNA follows: TGTGCCAGCAGCCAAACTTTCTCTGGAAACACCATATATTTT. Translation gives CASSQTFSGNTIYF.